What follows are 20 T cell receptor beta chains derived from one specimen sequenced in a study of T cells in localized non-small cell lung cancer. Sequenced by immunoSEQ multiplex PCR; TCRdb stores in-frame clones only, minus some. In the table there are approximately 57,000 clones, about nine tenths of which are singletons. The sequencing here drew on peripheral blood, taken before any cancer treatment. The receptors were gathered from a woman aged 40-69 years with stage I lung adenocarcinoma.

This rearrangement joins TRBV5-1 to TRBJ2-7; D is perhaps TRBD1 (6 bases). The CDR3 contains 15 residues. Germline CDR1 and CDR2: SGHRS and YFSETQ. V was shortened by 1 base and J by 0 bases, with 11 bases between the two germline ends. Here the CDR3 DNA reads TGCGCCAGCAGCTTGTCGACAGGACACTCCTACGAGCAGTACTTC. Protein: CASSLSTGHSYEQYF.

The rearrangement joins TRBV4-3 to TRBJ2-2, with D tentatively TRBD2 (5 bases). CDR1 and CDR2 (germline): LGHNA, YSLEER. V lost 0 bases, J lost 4 bases, and 15 bases lay in between. This CDR3 region has 17 residues. In nucleotides, the CDR3 is TGCGCCAGCAGCCAAGATAAGTTGTCGGGAACCACCGGGGAGCTGTTTTTT. Translated, it gives CASSQDKLSGTTGELFF.

The chain recombines TRBV21-1 with TRBJ1-5; TRBD1, the D gene given by the table, was not confirmed from the DNA. TRBV21-1 is given as a pseudogene. This CDR3 has 16 amino acids. In DNA, the CDR3 is TGTGCCAGCAGCCTTCGGACAGTATCGGACAATCAGCCCCAGCATTTT. It is translated as CASSLRTVSDNQPQHF.

In this sample, this clone turned up once. The chain combines TRBV5-6 with TRBJ2-5, with 11 bases lining up with TRBD1. The V segment lost 1 base and the J segment 6 bases; nucleotides outside the gene matches: 5. Germline V gene sequence: CDR1 SGHDT, CDR2 YYEEEE. The CDR3 runs 15 residues. The CDR3 region has the DNA TGTGCCAGCAGCTTGATTGGGACAGGGGGAAAGACCCAGTACTTC. Translation: CASSLIGTGGKTQYF.

V usage is TRBV4-1 and J usage is TRBJ2-1; 7 bases match TRBD1. Trimming took 2 bases from V and 6 from J; bases not matched to a gene: 7. Germline V CDR1 and CDR2: MGHRA, YSYEKL. The CDR3 extends over 15 amino acids. The CDR3 nucleotides read TGCGCCAGCAGCCAACTGGGACAGATAGGCAATGAGCAGTTCTTC. It translates to CASSQLGQIGNEQFF.

The V gene is TRBV2, the J gene TRBJ1-5, with no clear D. Germline assignment: CDR1 SNHLY and CDR2 FYNNEI. The CDR3 has 14 amino acids. V was trimmed by 5 bases and J by 4 bases, leaving 12 bases between them. The CDR3: CASSYTTGNQPQHF. The CDR3 bases are TGTGCCAGCAGTTATACTACGGGGAATCAGCCCCAGCATTTT.

V gene TRBV5-8 combines with J gene TRBJ1-1; no clear D gene. From germline, CDR1 is SGHTS and CDR2 YDEGEE. This CDR3 has 12 amino acids. V dropped 2 bases and J dropped 3 bases, with 5 bases sitting between them. The CDR3 protein is CASSFEYTEAFF. In nucleotides, the CDR3 is TGTGCCAGCAGCTTCGAGTACACTGAAGCTTTCTTT.

The V gene is TRBV5-6, the J gene TRBJ2-4; the match to TRBD1 covers 7 bases. V shed 2 bases, J shed 5 bases, and the junction held 4 bases outside the gene matches. Germline V CDR1 and CDR2: SGHDT, YYEEEE. There are 14 residues in the CDR3. CDR3 region: CASSFTGVENIQYF. CDR3 coding DNA: TGTGCCAGCAGCTTTACAGGGGTGGAAAACATTCAGTACTTC.

The genes are TRBV7-2 and TRBJ1-5; 7 nucleotides match TRBD1. With 2 bases clipped from V and 3 bases from J, the junction kept 4 bases outside the gene matches. This CDR3 is built from 15 residues. CDR1 is SGHTA and CDR2 is FQGNSA in the germline V gene. CDR3 in amino acids: CASSLRQGDNQPQHF. The CDR3 nucleotides read TGTGCCAGCAGCTTACGCCAGGGGGACAATCAGCCCCAGCATTTT. Looking up the rest from reference TRBV7-2 and TRBJ1-5 gives the full variable domain: GAGVSQSPSNKVTEKGKDVELRCDPISGHTALYWYRQSLGQGLEFLIYFQGNSAPDKSGLPSDRFSAERTGGSVSTLTIQRTQQEDSAVYLCASSLRQGDNQPQHFGDGTRLSIL.

This clone occurred a few times. The chain is built from TRBV6-5 and TRBJ1-2; TRBD1 aligns across 9 bases. The V gene end was trimmed by 6 bases and the J gene end by 7 bases; junction bases not matched to a gene: 9. Germline V gene sequence: CDR1 MNHEY, CDR2 SVGAGI. CDR3 length: 14 residues. The CDR3, as DNA: TGTGCCAGCAGCCGCGGACAGGGGAGTTTTGGCTACACCTTC. Residues: CASSRGQGSFGYTF.

The CDR3 sequence is CASSPYGTASTDTQYF. The CDR3 nucleotides are TGTGCCAGCAGCCCCTACGGGACGGCAAGCACAGATACGCAGTATTTT. The J gene is TRBJ2-3, the V gene TRBV7-8; D is perhaps TRBD1 or TRBD2 (5 bases each). The CDR3 length is 16 residues. Trimming removed 5 bases at V and 0 bases at J, with 15 bases between. From germline, CDR1 is SGHVS and CDR2 FQNEAQ.

V and J are TRBV30 and TRBJ2-1, with 7 bases aligning to TRBD1. J was trimmed by 6 bases and V by 2 bases; bases with no gene match: 10. The CDR3 contains 15 residues. Germline V gene lookup returns CDR1 GTSNPN and CDR2 SVGIG (reference sequence). The CDR3 region is CAWSLQGTSGNEQFF. Written as DNA, the CDR3 is TGTGCCTGGAGTTTACAGGGGACCTCCGGCAATGAGCAGTTCTTC.

The chain links TRBV19 to TRBJ1-6; 7 positions match TRBD1. The CDR3 is 14 residues long. The V and J ends lost 0 bases and 7 bases, in that order; junction bases with no gene match: 0. Per germline, CDR1 LNHDA and CDR2 SQIVND (reference sequence). The CDR3 protein is CASSIEGQNSPLHF. The CDR3 DNA reads TGTGCCAGTAGTATAGAGGGACAGAATTCACCCCTCCACTTT. Based on the CDR3 plus reference TRBV19 and TRBJ1-6, the full variable domain is DGGITQSPKYLFRKEGQNVTLSCEQNLNHDAMYWYRQDPGQGLRLIYYSQIVNDFQKGDIAEGYSVSREKKESFPLTVTSAQKNPTAFYLCASSIEGQNSPLHFGNGTRLTVT.

The chain uses TRBV7-6 and TRBJ2-1; 9 nucleotides match TRBD1. J lost 4 bases, V lost 5 bases, and 18 bases had no gene match. From germline, CDR1 is SGHVS and CDR2 FNYEAQ. This CDR3 contains 19 residues. The DNA for the CDR3 is TGTGCCAGCAGCCACCCAGGACAGGGGTCCCTTCTAGGGTACAATGAGCAGTTCTTC. Residues: CASSHPGQGSLLGYNEQFF. Together with reference TRBV7-6 and TRBJ2-1, the CDR3 gives the full variable domain: GAGVSQSPRYKVTKRGQDVALRCDPISGHVSLYWYRQALGQGPEFLTYFNYEAQQDKSGLPNDRFSAERPEGSISTLTIQRTEQRDSAMYRCASSHPGQGSLLGYNEQFFGPGTRLTVL.

The V and J genes are TRBV18 and TRBJ1-6; 8 bases align to TRBD1. Germline-derived CDR1 and CDR2 are KGHSH and LQKENI. The CDR3 covers 16 residues. V shed 4 bases, J shed 7 bases, and the junction held 9 bases outside the gene matches. The chain's CDR3 is CASSRAGTGANSPLHF. The CDR3 region has the DNA TGTGCCAGCTCACGAGCCGGGACAGGAGCAAATTCACCCCTCCACTTT. Filled out from reference TRBV18 and TRBJ1-6, the complete variable domain reads NAGVMQNPRHLVRRRGQEARLRCSPMKGHSHVYWYRQLPEEGLKFMVYLQKENIIDESGMPKERFSAEFPKEGPSILRIQQVVRGDSAAYFCASSRAGTGANSPLHFGNGTRLTVT.

CDR3 sequence (DNA): TGTGCCAGCAGCTTGGCTCCAGATTCCTATGGCTACACCTTC. This translates into CASSLAPDSYGYTF. This rearrangement joins TRBV5-7 to TRBJ1-2; no clear D gene. TRBV5-7 is assigned to the ORF class and has an uncertain function. This CDR3 has 14 residues. Trimming cost V 0 bases and J 4 bases, with 10 bases left between them.

This chain uses TRBV4-2 with TRBJ2-7; 7 positions agree with TRBD2. Germline V gene sequence: CDR1 LGHNA, CDR2 YNFKEQ. The CDR3 loop spans 18 amino acids. The V gene end was trimmed by 1 base and the J gene end by 2 bases; junction bases not matched to a gene: 14. The CDR3 region has the DNA TGTGCCAGCAGCCAAGCGGGGGGTAGATTGAGAGGAGCCTACGAGCAGTACTTC. Protein product: CASSQAGGRLRGAYEQYF.

This chain joins TRBV2 and TRBJ1-4, with 9 bases lining up with TRBD1. The trim removed 4 bases at V and 8 bases at J, leaving 23 bases unmatched. This CDR3 contains 20 residues. The germline gives CDR1 SNHLY, CDR2 FYNNEI. The CDR3 nucleotides read TGTGCCAGCAGTGCGACAGGGGGTATAGCTTTTAAATCCCTGATCGAAAAACTGTTTTTT. Encoded protein: CASSATGGIAFKSLIEKLFF. The full variable domain, rest sourced from reference TRBV2 and TRBJ1-4, is EPEVTQTPSHQVTQMGQEVILRCVPISNHLYFYWYRQILGQKVEFLVSFYNNEISEKSEIFDDQFSVERPDGSNFTLKIRSTKLEDSAMYFCASSATGGIAFKSLIEKLFFGSGTQLSVL.

The chain's CDR3 is CASSGRGHTEAFF. CDR3 coding DNA: TGTGCCAGCAGTGGCAGGGGGCACACTGAAGCTTTCTTT. The chain couples TRBV27 to TRBJ1-1; the match to TRBD1 covers 8 bases. Trimming at V came to 5 bases and at J to 3 bases, leaving 2 bases not matched to a gene. This CDR3 comprises 13 residues. Per germline, CDR1 MNHEY and CDR2 SMNVEV (reference sequence).

The chain is built from TRBV6-6 and TRBJ1-2; a possible D gene is TRBD1 (5 bases). V lost 6 bases and J lost 5, with 19 bases in between. Germline values: CDR1 MNHNY, CDR2 SVGAGI (reference sequence). The CDR3 is made up of 15 amino acids. CDR3 coding DNA: TGTGCCAGCAGCCCCGGGAGGGGCCGTCGTTATGGCTACACCTTC. Translation gives CASSPGRGRRYGYTF.